The 28 T cell receptor beta chains below were found in one sample sequenced in a study of T cells in Graves' hyperthyroidism and ophthalmopathy (dated by TCRdb to about 2019). The method behind the library was multiplex PCR. The listed sequencing device is Illumina HiSeq 2000. The TCR beta CDR3 regions were amplified from the RNA transcripts. The TCR CDR3 was subjected to a first round of RT-PCR using the HTBI primer set and the Qiagen OneStep RT-PCR kit. TCRdb handled the public reads itself, with Q25 trimming in fastp and clone calling in MiXCR, and kept productive beta chains. Entries that share a CDR3 protein sequence are merged under the most common genes and DNA. This sample comprises 500,000 to 800,000 distinct CDR3 sequences, about 45% of them detected only once. The top ten hold less than 9% of the sample. The sample was peripheral blood or thyroid tissue (not recorded which). Every receptor here comes from an adult man with Graves' disease, either hyperthyroidism or ophthalmopathy (not recorded which).

The chain links TRBV29-1 to TRBJ1-2; 7 nucleotides line up with TRBD1. The CDR3 consists of 13 residues. Germline loops: CDR1 SQVTM, CDR2 ANQGSEA. The V and J ends lost 4 bases and 4 bases, in that order; junction bases with no gene match: 6. Written as DNA, the CDR3 is TGCAGCGTTGCGGCAGGGGGTAGCTATGGCTACACCTTC. As protein: CSVAAGGSYGYTF.

This clonotype was seen many times. The chain joins TRBV7-3 to TRBJ2-2; possible D gene TRBD2, 5 bases. CDR1 and CDR2 from the germline V gene are SGHTA and FQGTGA. The CDR3 consists of 14 residues. V gave up 4 bases and J gave up 1 base, with 7 bases separating them. In nucleotides, the CDR3 is TGTGCCAGCAGCTCCGGACTGAACACCGGGGAGCTGTTTTTT. Translation gives CASSSGLNTGELFF.

This rearrangement joins TRBV20-1 to TRBJ2-5; unclear D gene. Looked up from germline, CDR1 is DFQATT and CDR2 is SNEGSKA (reference sequence). Trimming left V 1 base short and J 4 bases short, with 13 bases between. This CDR3 is 14 amino acids long. The CDR3 reads CSARGRGLGETQYF. The CDR3 DNA sequence: TGCAGTGCTAGAGGAAGAGGTTTGGGAGAGACCCAGTACTTC.

This clonotype has just a few counts. This chain joins TRBV7-2 and TRBJ1-2; 10 nucleotides agree with TRBD1. This CDR3 region has 18 residues. The J segment lost 0 bases and the V segment lost 1 base, leaving 8 bases of the junction unmatched. Germline V gene data show CDR1 as SGHTA and CDR2 as FQGNSA. The CDR3 nucleotides read TGTGCCAGCAGCTTAGTGCCCTCCGGGACAGGGGCTAACTATGGCTACACCTTC. Translation gives CASSLVPSGTGANYGYTF.

The genes are TRBV7-9 and TRBJ1-2; D is uncertain. The CDR3 is 13 amino acids. V was trimmed by 2 bases and J by 3 bases, leaving 7 bases between them. The V gene's germline CDR1 is SEHNR and CDR2 FQNEAQ (reference sequence). DNA of the CDR3: TGTGCCAGCAGCTTAACTGAGGACTATGGCTACACCTTC. Translation: CASSLTEDYGYTF.

This chain joins TRBV9 and TRBJ1-6, with D tentatively TRBD1 (6 bases). This CDR3 is 16 amino acids long. The germline V and J ends were trimmed by 3 bases and 8 bases, with 18 bases remaining between them. Germline CDR1 is SGDLS and CDR2 is YYNGEE. CDR3 nucleotides: TGTGCCAGCAGCGAGGGGGGGGCAGGGGCATATTCACCCCTCCACTTT. Encoded protein: CASSEGGAGAYSPLHF. The variable domain in full, with the rest retrieved from reference TRBV9 and TRBJ1-6, is DSGVTQTPKHLITATGQRVTLRCSPRSGDLSVYWYQQSLDQGLQFLIQYYNGEERAKGNILERFSAQQFPDLHSELNLSSLELGDSALYFCASSEGGAGAYSPLHFGNGTRLTVT.

The chain couples TRBV5-1 to TRBJ1-6, with a weak D call TRBD1 (6 bases). Between the trimmed V and J ends, which lost 0 bases and 0 bases, there was a span of 16 bases. This CDR3 spans 19 amino acids. CDR1 is SGHRS and CDR2 is YFSETQ in the germline V gene. CDR3 sequence (DNA): TGCGCCAGCAGCTTGGGGACAGAAAAGGATAGCTCCTATAATTCACCCCTCCACTTT. It is translated as CASSLGTEKDSSYNSPLHF.

This clonotype appeared a few times. The chain employs TRBV11-2 and TRBJ1-1; D is ambiguous. V gave up 3 bases and J gave up 5 bases, with 7 bases separating them. CDR1 is SGHAT, CDR2 FQNNGV, per germline. This CDR3 is 12 amino acids long. The CDR3 spells CASSLDWTEAFF. CDR3 coding DNA: TGTGCCAGCAGCTTGGACTGGACTGAAGCTTTCTTT.

This clonotype was picked up many times. This chain joins TRBV20-1 and TRBJ1-6, with TRBD1 identical over 9 bases. The V gene end was trimmed by 3 bases and the J gene end by 10 bases; junction bases not matched to a gene: 10. The CDR3 spans 15 residues. Germline loops: CDR1 DFQATT, CDR2 SNEGSKA (reference sequence). The CDR3 nucleotides are TGCAGTGCTAGGAGGAGCGGGACAGGGACCTCACCCCTCCACTTT. Protein: CSARRSGTGTSPLHF.

For this clonotype: A junction end diverges from the germline sequence, so it may reflect a read error. The gene calls are TRBV29-1 and TRBJ2-7; either TRBD1 or TRBD2 may fit D (5 bases each). Germline V gives CDR1 SQVTM, CDR2 ANQGSEA. The CDR3 is 15 amino acids. CDR3 sequence reads: CSVEDLPGSSYEQCF. In DNA, the CDR3 is TGCAGCGTTGAAGATCTTCCAGGGAGTTCCTACGAGCAGTGCTTC.

V and J are TRBV6-1 and TRBJ1-6; 8 bases fit TRBD1. Germline CDR1 and CDR2: MNHNS and SASEGT. The CDR3 is made up of 15 amino acids. Unmatched junction bases numbered 9, after V lost 4 bases and J lost 10 bases. The CDR3 nucleotides are TGTGCCAGCAGTGGGACAGGGTCAACATCCTCACCCCTCCACTTT. Translating gives CASSGTGSTSSPLHF.

This clonotype was recorded many times. The chain uses TRBV5-5 and TRBJ1-6, with D perhaps TRBD1 (5 bases). Germline V CDR1 and CDR2: SGHKS, YYEKEE (reference sequence). V was clipped by 9 bases and J by 9 bases, with 19 bases between them. The length of the CDR3 is 14 residues. For the CDR3, the DNA is TGTGCCACCTGGGGAGGGACTTCTAGTTCACCCCTCCACTTT. It is translated as CATWGGTSSSPLHF.

The chain couples TRBV2 to TRBJ1-2; possibly TRBD1 for D (6 bases). The germline V and J ends were trimmed by 3 bases and 8 bases, with 16 bases remaining between them. Per germline, CDR1 SNHLY and CDR2 FYNNEI. There are 14 residues in the CDR3. CDR3 protein: CASSENGGAEGYTF. DNA of the CDR3: TGTGCCAGCAGTGAGAATGGGGGGGCTGAGGGCTACACCTTC.

About this clonotype itself: Being one base from a much bigger clone, this may be a read error. The chain uses TRBV20-1 and TRBJ2-7; 13 positions agree with TRBD2. Germline V CDR1 and CDR2: DFQATT, SNEGSKA (reference sequence). The CDR3 is 13 amino acids. CDR3 in amino acids: CSAFGLAGAEQCF. The DNA for the CDR3 is TGCAGTGCTTTCGGACTAGCGGGAGCCGAGCAGTGCTTC.

On this clonotype: This may stem from a read error, because a much larger clone lies one nucleotide away. The V and J genes are TRBV12-3 or TRBV12-4 and TRBJ1-1; 9 bases are shared with TRBD1. The CDR3 is 14 residues long. CDR3 protein: CAGSRGQGEAEAFF. CDR3 DNA sequence: TGTGCCGGCAGCCGGGGACAGGGAGAAGCTGAAGCTTTCTTT.

This clonotype was detected many times. The V and J genes are TRBV29-1 and TRBJ1-1; D possibly corresponds to TRBD1 (6 bases). Germline CDR1 is SQVTM and CDR2 is ANQGSEA. The CDR3 runs 11 residues. The germline V and J ends were trimmed by 7 bases and 7 bases, with 13 bases remaining between them. The chain's CDR3 is CSATDSLEAFF. DNA of the CDR3: TGCAGCGCCACGGACAGTCTTGAAGCTTTCTTT.

With regard to this clonotype: A read error may be the cause here, since a much bigger clone is one base away. The CDR3 is CASRGYQETQYF. CDR3 nucleotide sequence: TGTGCCAGCAGGGGGTACCAAGAGACCCAGTACTTC. V is TRBV2 and J is TRBJ2-5; the D is unclear. Germline values: CDR1 SNHLY, CDR2 FYNNEI. V was shortened by 6 bases and J by 0 bases, with 5 bases between the two germline ends. CDR3 length: 12 residues.

This clonotype was counted a few times. The rearrangement uses TRBV19 and TRBJ1-5; possibly TRBD1 for D (5 bases). The ends were cut back, 4 bases at V and 8 bases at J, with 18 bases in the middle. The CDR3 sequence is 15 residues long. The germline V gene encodes CDR1 LNHDA and CDR2 SQIVND (reference sequence). The CDR3, as DNA: TGTGCCAGTAGTAATCTTCATGGGCCGGGGGAGCCCCAGCATTTT. It specifies CASSNLHGPGEPQHF.

This clonotype was counted a few times. The chain has TRBV20-1 and TRBJ1-1; D call uncertain. The V end was cut by 0 bases, the J end by 1 base, with 9 bases between. Looked up from germline, CDR1 is DFQATT and CDR2 is SNEGSKA (reference sequence). This CDR3 is 14 amino acids long. CDR3 bases: TGCAGTGCTAGAGATGGGCAGTCGAACACTGAAGCTTTCTTT. Its protein is CSARDGQSNTEAFF.

As regards this clonotype: Relative to the germline gene, one junction end is altered; a read error may explain this. The chain employs TRBV7-9 and TRBJ1-1, with D unclear. CDR1 is SEHNR, CDR2 FQNEAQ, per germline (reference sequence). CDR3 length: 14 residues. CDR3 residues: CASSLVQMNTGAFF. The CDR3 DNA follows: TGTGCCAGCAGCTTGGTACAGATGAACACTGGAGCTTTCTTT. Full variable domain (missing parts from reference TRBV7-9 and TRBJ1-1): DTGVSQNPRHKITKRGQNVTFRCDPISEHNRLYWYRQTLGQGPEFLTYFQNEAQLEKSRLLSDRFSAERPKGSFSTLEIQRTEQGDSAMYLCASSLVQMNTGAFFGQGTRLTVV.

At least ten counts were recorded for this clonotype. V usage is TRBV2 and J usage is TRBJ1-1; no clear D. This CDR3 comprises 12 residues. V lost 1 base and J lost 4, with 4 bases in between. Germline values: CDR1 SNHLY, CDR2 FYNNEI. CDR3 sequence reads: CASSEGGTEAFF. CDR3 nucleotides: TGTGCCAGCAGTGAAGGAGGCACTGAAGCTTTCTTT.

The chain recombines TRBV20-1 with TRBJ2-7; maybe TRBD1 (6 bases). The CDR3 sequence is 14 residues long. The germline V gene encodes CDR1 DFQATT and CDR2 SNEGSKA (reference sequence). The V gene lost 3 bases and the J gene lost 2 bases, with 14 bases spanning the gap. The CDR3 region is CSASPRTGTYEQYF. The CDR3, as DNA: TGCAGTGCTAGCCCCAGAACAGGGACCTACGAGCAGTACTTC.

This clonotype occurred a few times. The chain uses TRBV29-1 and TRBJ1-4, with 7 bases identical to TRBD1. J lost 0 bases, V lost 1 base, and 8 bases had no gene match. CDR1 is SQVTM, CDR2 ANQGSEA, per germline. This CDR3 has 17 residues. CDR3 sequence (DNA): TGCAGCGTTGAAGTGCAGGGGGTCTCTGCAACTAATGAAAAACTGTTTTTT. Its translation: CSVEVQGVSATNEKLFF.

This clonotype turned up a few times. V gene TRBV7-2 combines with J gene TRBJ2-7, with TRBD1 identical over 9 bases. Per the germline V gene, CDR1 is SGHTA and CDR2 is FQGNSA. The V gene end was trimmed by 5 bases and the J gene end by 5 bases; junction bases not matched to a gene: 13. The CDR3 is made up of 16 amino acids. The CDR3, as DNA: TGTGCCAGCAGCATAAGACACGGGACAGGGTTCCACGAGCAGTACTTC. Translating gives CASSIRHGTGFHEQYF.

The CDR3 DNA reads TGCAGCGCAGAGGGGGCTAGCGGGAGTGAGCAGTACTTC. It codes for CSAEGASGSEQYF. This rearrangement joins TRBV29-1 to TRBJ2-7; 10 bases map to TRBD2. The germline gives CDR1 SQVTM, CDR2 ANQGSEA. CDR3 length equals 13 residues. With 7 bases clipped from V and 7 bases from J, the junction kept 10 bases outside the gene matches.

This clonotype has more than one count but fewer than ten. This chain links TRBV5-1 with TRBJ2-2; unclear D gene. The CDR3 length is 13 residues. The V gene's germline CDR1 is SGHRS and CDR2 YFSETQ. Trimming pared 1 base from V and 4 bases from J, leaving 5 bases between. The CDR3 spells CASSLTTTGELFF. DNA of the CDR3: TGCGCCAGCAGCTTGACGACCACCGGGGAGCTGTTTTTT.

As for this clonotype: One end of the junction is discordant with germline, which a read error may explain. This rearrangement joins TRBV10-3 to TRBJ1-5; no reliable D call. The CDR3 has 11 amino acids. Germline V lookup: CDR1 ENHRY, CDR2 SYGVKD. CDR3 sequence (DNA): TGTTCCATCGACGGTACCCGGCCCCAGCATTTT. Its translation: CSIDGTRPQHF.

The chain is built from TRBV7-6 and TRBJ1-1; 7 nucleotides match TRBD1. Germline V gene data show CDR1 as SGHVS and CDR2 as FNYEAQ. V dropped 1 base and J dropped 8; count of bases not matched to a gene: 10. This CDR3 contains 15 residues. The DNA of the CDR3 is TGTGCCAGCAGCTTAGAGGCCAGAGGGGGCATCGAAGCTTTCTTT. It specifies CASSLEARGGIEAFF.